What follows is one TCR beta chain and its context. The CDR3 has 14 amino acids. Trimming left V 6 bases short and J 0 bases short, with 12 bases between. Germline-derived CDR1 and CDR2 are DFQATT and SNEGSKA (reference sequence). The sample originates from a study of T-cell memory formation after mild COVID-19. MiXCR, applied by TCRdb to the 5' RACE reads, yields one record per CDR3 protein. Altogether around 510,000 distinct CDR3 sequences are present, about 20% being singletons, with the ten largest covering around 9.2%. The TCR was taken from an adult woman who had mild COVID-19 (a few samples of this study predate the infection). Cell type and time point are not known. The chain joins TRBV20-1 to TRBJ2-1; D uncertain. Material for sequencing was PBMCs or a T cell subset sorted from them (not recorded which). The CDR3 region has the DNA TGCAGTGCCAAGCCGGCTAGCTCCTACAATGAGCAGTTCTTC. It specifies CSAKPASSYNEQFF.